This TCR beta chain was found in a study of CD8+CD57+ T cells in acquired aplastic anemia. Before being chosen for sequencing, patients had shown CD8+CD57+ cell expansion by flow cytometry. Both TCR beta VDJ combination and CDR3 sequence profiling were carried out. Genomic DNA was the template for this profiling. TCRdb ran MiXCR on the reads and lists one entry per CDR3 protein. The table lists 200,000 to 250,000 distinct CDR3 sequences, 60% to 80% of them singletons. Germline V gene data show CDR1 as SQVTM and CDR2 as ANQGSEA. Trimming pared 4 bases from V and 4 bases from J, leaving 10 bases between. This CDR3 is built from 12 residues.

The sequencing sample was made of sorted CD4+, CD8+, or CD8+CD57+ T cells (not recorded which) from PBMCs. This clonotype originated in a human donor with aplastic anemia. This chain joins TRBV29-1 and TRBJ1-1; D uncertain. For the CDR3, the DNA is TGCAGCGTTGGTCGGGGAATCACTGAAGCTTTCTTT. The encoded protein is CSVGRGITEAFF.